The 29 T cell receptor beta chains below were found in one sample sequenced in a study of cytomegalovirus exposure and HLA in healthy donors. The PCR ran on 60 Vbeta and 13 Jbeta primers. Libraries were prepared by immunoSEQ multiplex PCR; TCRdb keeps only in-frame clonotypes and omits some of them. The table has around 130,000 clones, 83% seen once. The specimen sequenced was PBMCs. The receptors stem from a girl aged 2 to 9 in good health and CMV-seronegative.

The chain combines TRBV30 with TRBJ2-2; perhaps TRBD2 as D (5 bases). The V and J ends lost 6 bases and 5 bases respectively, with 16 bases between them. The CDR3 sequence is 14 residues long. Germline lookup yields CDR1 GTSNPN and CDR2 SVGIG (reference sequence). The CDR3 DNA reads TGTGCCTGCCCCCCGGACTTCCCTACCGGGGAGCTGTTTTTT. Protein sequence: CACPPDFPTGELFF.

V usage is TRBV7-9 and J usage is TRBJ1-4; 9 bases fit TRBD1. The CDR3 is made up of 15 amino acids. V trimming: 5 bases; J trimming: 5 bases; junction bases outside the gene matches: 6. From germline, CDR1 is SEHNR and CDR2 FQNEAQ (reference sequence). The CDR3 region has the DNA TGTGCCAGCAGCAAAATGACAGGGGGGAATGAAAAACTGTTTTTT. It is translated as CASSKMTGGNEKLFF. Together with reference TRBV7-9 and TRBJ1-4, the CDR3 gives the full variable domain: DTGVSQNPRHKITKRGQNVTFRCDPISEHNRLYWYRQTLGQGPEFLTYFQNEAQLEKSRLLSDRFSAERPKGSFSTLEIQRTEQGDSAMYLCASSKMTGGNEKLFFGSGTQLSVL.

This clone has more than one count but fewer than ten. CDR3 DNA: TGTGCCAGTGGACAGGGAGAGGGCACCGGGGAGCTGTTTTTT. Translated: CASGQGEGTGELFF. The chain couples TRBV19 to TRBJ2-2; 8 nucleotides line up with TRBD1. Looked up from germline, CDR1 is LNHDA and CDR2 is SQIVND (reference sequence). The J segment lost 4 bases and the V segment lost 8 bases, leaving 6 bases of the junction unmatched. This CDR3 has 14 residues.

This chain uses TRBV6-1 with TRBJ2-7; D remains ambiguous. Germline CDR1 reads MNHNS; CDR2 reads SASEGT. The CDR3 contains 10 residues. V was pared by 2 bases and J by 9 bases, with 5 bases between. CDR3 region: CASSEIGQYF. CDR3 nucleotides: TGTGCCAGCAGTGAAATCGGGCAGTACTTC.

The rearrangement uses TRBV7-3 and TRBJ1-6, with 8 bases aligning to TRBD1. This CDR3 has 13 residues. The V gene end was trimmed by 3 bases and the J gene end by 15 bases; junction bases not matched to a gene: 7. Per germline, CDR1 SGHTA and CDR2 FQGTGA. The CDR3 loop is CASSFDRGSSLHF. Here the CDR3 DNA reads TGTGCCAGCAGCTTCGACAGGGGCTCAAGCCTCCACTTT.

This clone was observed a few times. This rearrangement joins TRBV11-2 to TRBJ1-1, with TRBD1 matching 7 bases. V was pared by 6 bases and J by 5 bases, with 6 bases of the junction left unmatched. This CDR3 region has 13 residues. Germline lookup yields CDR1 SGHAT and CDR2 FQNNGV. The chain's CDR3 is CASRPGTATEAFF. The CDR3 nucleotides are TGTGCCAGCAGACCTGGGACAGCAACTGAAGCTTTCTTT. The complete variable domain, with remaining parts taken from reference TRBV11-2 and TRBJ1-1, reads EAGVAQSPRYKIIEKRQSVAFWCNPISGHATLYWYQQILGQGPKLLIQFQNNGVVDDSQLPKDRFSAERLKGVDSTLKIQPAKLEDSAVYLCASRPGTATEAFFGQGTRLTVV.

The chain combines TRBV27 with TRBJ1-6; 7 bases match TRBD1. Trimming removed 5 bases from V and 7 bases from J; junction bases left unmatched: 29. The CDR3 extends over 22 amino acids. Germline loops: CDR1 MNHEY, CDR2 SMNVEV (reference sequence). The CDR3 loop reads CASSRRGTDKSPKLPSNSPLHF. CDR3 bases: TGTGCCAGCAGTAGAAGAGGGACAGATAAATCCCCCAAACTCCCTTCAAATTCACCCCTCCACTTT.

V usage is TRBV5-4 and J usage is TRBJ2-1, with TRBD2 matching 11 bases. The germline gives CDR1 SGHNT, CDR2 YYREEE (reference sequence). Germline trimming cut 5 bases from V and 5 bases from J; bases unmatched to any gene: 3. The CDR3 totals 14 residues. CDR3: CASRVAGGDNEQFF. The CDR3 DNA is TGTGCCAGCAGGGTAGCGGGAGGGGACAATGAGCAGTTCTTC. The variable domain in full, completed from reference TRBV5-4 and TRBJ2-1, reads ETGVTQSPTHLIKTRGQQVTLRCSSQSGHNTVSWYQQALGQGPQFIFQYYREEENGRGNFPPRFSGLQFPNYSSELNVNALELDDSALYLCASRVAGGDNEQFFGPGTRLTVL.

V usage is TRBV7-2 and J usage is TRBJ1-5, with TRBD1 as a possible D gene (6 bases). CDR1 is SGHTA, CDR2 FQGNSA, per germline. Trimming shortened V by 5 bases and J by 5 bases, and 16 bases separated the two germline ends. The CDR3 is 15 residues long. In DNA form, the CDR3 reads TGTGCCAGCAGCCTCATGAGGGGGGGGCATCAGCCCCAGCATTTT. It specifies CASSLMRGGHQPQHF.

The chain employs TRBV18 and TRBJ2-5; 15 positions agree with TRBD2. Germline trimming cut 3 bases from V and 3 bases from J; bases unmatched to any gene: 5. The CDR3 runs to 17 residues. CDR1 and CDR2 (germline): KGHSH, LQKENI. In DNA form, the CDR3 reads TGTGCCAGCTCACCCGGACTAGCGGGGGGGCCTGAAGAGACCCAGTACTTC. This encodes CASSPGLAGGPEETQYF.

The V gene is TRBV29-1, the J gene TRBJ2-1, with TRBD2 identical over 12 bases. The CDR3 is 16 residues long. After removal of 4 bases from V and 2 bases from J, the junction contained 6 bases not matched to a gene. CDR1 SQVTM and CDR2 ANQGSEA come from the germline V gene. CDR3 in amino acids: CSVGGTSGSTYNEQFF. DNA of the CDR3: TGCAGCGTTGGGGGGACTAGCGGGTCCACCTACAATGAGCAGTTCTTC.

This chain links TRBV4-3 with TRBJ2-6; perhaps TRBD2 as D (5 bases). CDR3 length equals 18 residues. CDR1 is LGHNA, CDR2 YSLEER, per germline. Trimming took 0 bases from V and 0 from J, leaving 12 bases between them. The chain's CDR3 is CASSQDPGVPSGANVLTF. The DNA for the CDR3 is TGCGCCAGCAGCCAAGATCCCGGGGTCCCCTCTGGGGCCAACGTCCTGACTTTC.

The CDR3 protein is CAWSVRGRGAKNIQYF. CDR3 sequence (DNA): TGTGCCTGGAGTGTACGGGGCAGGGGAGCCAAAAACATTCAGTACTTC. The V call is TRBV30, the J call TRBJ2-4, with D possibly TRBD1 on 6 matching bases. Trimming shortened V by 0 bases and J by 0 bases, and 12 bases separated the two germline ends. Germline CDR1 reads GTSNPN; CDR2 reads SVGIG (reference sequence). The CDR3 consists of 16 residues.

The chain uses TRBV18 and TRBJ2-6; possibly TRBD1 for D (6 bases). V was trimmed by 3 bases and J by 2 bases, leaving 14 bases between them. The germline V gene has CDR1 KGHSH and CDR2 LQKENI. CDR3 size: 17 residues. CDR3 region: CASSPSSEGAGANVLTF. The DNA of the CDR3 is TGTGCCAGCTCACCGTCGTCCGAGGGGGCTGGGGCCAACGTCCTGACTTTC. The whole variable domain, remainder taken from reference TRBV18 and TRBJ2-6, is NAGVMQNPRHLVRRRGQEARLRCSPMKGHSHVYWYRQLPEEGLKFMVYLQKENIIDESGMPKERFSAEFPKEGPSILRIQQVVRGDSAAYFCASSPSSEGAGANVLTFGAGSRLTVL.

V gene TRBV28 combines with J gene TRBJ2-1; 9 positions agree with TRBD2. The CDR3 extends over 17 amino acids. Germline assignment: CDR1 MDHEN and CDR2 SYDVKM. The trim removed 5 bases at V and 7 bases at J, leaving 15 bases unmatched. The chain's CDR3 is CASSTREAGGAANEQFF. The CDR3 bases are TGTGCCAGCAGTACGCGCGAAGCGGGAGGTGCCGCGAATGAGCAGTTCTTC. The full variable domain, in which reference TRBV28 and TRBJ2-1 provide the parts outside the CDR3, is DVKVTQSSRYLVKRTGEKVFLECVQDMDHENMFWYRQDPGLGLRLIYFSYDVKMKEKGDIPEGYSVSREKKERFSLILESASTNQTSMYLCASSTREAGGAANEQFFGPGTRLTVL.

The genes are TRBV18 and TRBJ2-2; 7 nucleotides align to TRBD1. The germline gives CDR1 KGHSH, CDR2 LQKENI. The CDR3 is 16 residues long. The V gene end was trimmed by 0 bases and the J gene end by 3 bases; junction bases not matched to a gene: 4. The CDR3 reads CASSPPTGVDTGELFF. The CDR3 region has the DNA TGTGCCAGCTCACCACCAACAGGGGTGGACACCGGGGAGCTGTTTTTT.

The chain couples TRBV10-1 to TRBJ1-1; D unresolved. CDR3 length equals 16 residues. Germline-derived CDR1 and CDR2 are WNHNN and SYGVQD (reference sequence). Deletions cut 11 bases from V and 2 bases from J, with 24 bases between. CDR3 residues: CAPGEERSTDNTEAFF. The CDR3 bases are TGCGCCCCAGGCGAAGAGCGGAGCACAGATAACACTGAAGCTTTCTTT.

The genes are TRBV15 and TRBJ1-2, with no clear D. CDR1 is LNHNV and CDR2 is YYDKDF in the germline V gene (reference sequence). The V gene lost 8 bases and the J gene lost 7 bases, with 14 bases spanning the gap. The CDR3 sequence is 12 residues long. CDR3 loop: CATSGGGFGYTF. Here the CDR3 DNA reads TGTGCCACCTCGGGTGGTGGGTTTGGCTACACCTTC.

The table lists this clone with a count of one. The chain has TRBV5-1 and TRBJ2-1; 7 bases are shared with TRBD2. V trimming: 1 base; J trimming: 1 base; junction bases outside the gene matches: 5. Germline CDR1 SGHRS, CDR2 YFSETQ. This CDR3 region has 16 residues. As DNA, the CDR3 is TGCGCCAGCAGCTTGAGTGGGGGGGGTTCCTACAATGAGCAGTTCTTC. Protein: CASSLSGGGSYNEQFF.

The CDR3 reads CASSQDGREPNYGYTF. As DNA, the CDR3 is TGCGCCAGCAGCCAAGATGGCAGGGAACCTAACTATGGCTACACCTTC. The gene calls are TRBV4-1 and TRBJ1-2; weak D call: TRBD1 (5 bases). Germline V gene sequence: CDR1 MGHRA, CDR2 YSYEKL. Trimming pared 0 bases from V and 0 bases from J, leaving 11 bases between. This CDR3 comprises 16 residues.

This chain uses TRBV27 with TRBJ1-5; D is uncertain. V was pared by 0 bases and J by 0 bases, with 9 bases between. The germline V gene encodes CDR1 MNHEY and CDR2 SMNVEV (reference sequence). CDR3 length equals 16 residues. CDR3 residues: CASSLSWTYSNQPQHF. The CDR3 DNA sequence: TGTGCCAGCAGTTTATCTTGGACTTATAGCAATCAGCCCCAGCATTTT.

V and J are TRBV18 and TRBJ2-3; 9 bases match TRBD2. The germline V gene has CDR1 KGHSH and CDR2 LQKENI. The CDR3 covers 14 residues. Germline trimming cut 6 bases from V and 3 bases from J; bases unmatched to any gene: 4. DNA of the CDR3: TGTGCCAGCTCGCCTAGCGGGACTACAGATACGCAGTATTTT. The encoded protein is CASSPSGTTDTQYF.

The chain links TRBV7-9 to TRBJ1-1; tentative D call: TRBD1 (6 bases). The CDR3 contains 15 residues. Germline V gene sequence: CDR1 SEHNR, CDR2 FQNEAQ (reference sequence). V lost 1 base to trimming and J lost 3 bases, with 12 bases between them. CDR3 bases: TGTGCCAGCAGCTTAGTTTCAGGGGTCGACACTGAAGCTTTCTTT. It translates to CASSLVSGVDTEAFF. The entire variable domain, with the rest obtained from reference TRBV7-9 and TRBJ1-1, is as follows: DTGVSQNPRHKITKRGQNVTFRCDPISEHNRLYWYRQTLGQGPEFLTYFQNEAQLEKSRLLSDRFSAERPKGSFSTLEIQRTEQGDSAMYLCASSLVSGVDTEAFFGQGTRLTVV.

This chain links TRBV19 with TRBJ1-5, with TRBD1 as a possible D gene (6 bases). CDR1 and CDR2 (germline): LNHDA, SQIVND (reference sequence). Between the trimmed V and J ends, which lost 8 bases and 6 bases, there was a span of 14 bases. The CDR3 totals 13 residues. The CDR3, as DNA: TGTGCCAGTGCTACAGGGTCCGGTCAGCCCCAGCATTTT. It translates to CASATGSGQPQHF.

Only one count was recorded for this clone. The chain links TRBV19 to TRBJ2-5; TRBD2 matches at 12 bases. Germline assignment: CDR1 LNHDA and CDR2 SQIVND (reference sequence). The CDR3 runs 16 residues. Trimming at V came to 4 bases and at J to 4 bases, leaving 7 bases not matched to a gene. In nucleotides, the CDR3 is TGTGCCAGTAGTAGGCGACGACTAGCGGGGGTAGAGACCCAGTACTTC. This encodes CASSRRRLAGVETQYF.

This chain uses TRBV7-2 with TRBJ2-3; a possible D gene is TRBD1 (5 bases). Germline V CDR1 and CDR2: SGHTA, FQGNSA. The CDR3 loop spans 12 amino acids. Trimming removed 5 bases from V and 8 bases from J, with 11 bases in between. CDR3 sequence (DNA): TGTGCCAGCAGCAGAGATAGGGGTACGCAGTATTTT. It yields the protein CASSRDRGTQYF. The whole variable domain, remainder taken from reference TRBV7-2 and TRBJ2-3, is GAGVSQSPSNKVTEKGKDVELRCDPISGHTALYWYRQSLGQGLEFLIYFQGNSAPDKSGLPSDRFSAERTGGSVSTLTIQRTQQEDSAVYLCASSRDRGTQYFGPGTRLTVL.

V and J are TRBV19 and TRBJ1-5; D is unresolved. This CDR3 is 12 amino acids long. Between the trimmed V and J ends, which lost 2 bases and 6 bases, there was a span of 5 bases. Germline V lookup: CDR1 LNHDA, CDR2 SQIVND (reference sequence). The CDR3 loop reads CASSIPTQPQHF. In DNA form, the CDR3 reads TGTGCCAGTAGTATACCTACTCAGCCCCAGCATTTT.

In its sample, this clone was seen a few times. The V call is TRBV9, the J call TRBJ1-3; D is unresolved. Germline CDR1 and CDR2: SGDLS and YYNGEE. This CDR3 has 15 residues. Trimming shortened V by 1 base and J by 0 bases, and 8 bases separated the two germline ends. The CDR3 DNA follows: TGTGCCAGCAGCGTAAGAGGGTCCTCTGGAAACACCATATATTTT. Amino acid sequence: CASSVRGSSGNTIYF.

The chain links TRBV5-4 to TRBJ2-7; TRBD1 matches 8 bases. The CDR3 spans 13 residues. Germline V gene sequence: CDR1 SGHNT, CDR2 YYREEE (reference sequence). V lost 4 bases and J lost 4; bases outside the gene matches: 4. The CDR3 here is CASSDRGSYEQYF. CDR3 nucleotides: TGTGCCAGCAGCGACAGGGGATCGTACGAGCAGTACTTC.